These 21 T cell receptor beta chains came from one sample sequenced in a study of blood T cell repertoires in COVID-19 (TCRdb year 2020). Libraries were constructed by the immunoSEQ multiplex PCR assay. TCRdb retrieved this table from immuneACCESS and kept in-frame rearrangements only. Not all clones are present; in checked studies, unresolved V genes account for under half, and no reason is known for the remainder. For this sample there are fewer than 350,000 clones; about nine tenths appear just once. Together, the top ten hold approximately 12% of the sample. Sequencing used peripheral blood. The receptors originated from a woman aged 25 to 39 with COVID-19, enrolled during active disease.

The CDR3 DNA sequence: TGCGCCAGCAGCGGAACAGGGGTTGGCACTGAAGCTTTCTTT. This translates into CASSGTGVGTEAFF. The rearrangement uses TRBV5-1 and TRBJ1-1, with 7 bases lining up with TRBD1. Germline trimming cut 4 bases from V and 4 bases from J; bases unmatched to any gene: 7. Germline values: CDR1 SGHRS, CDR2 YFSETQ. The CDR3 has 14 residues.

The V and J genes are TRBV13 and TRBJ1-6; D perhaps matches TRBD1 (5 bases). Trimming left V 4 bases short and J 10 bases short, with 14 bases between. The CDR3 is made up of 14 amino acids. Germline lookup yields CDR1 PRHDT and CDR2 FYEKMQ (reference sequence). CDR3 sequence reads: CASSSFRTSSPLHF. The CDR3 region has the DNA TGTGCCAGCAGCTCCTTTAGGACATCCTCACCCCTCCACTTT.

The chain has TRBV2 and TRBJ2-1; TRBD2 agrees at 8 bases. CDR3 size: 14 residues. The J segment lost 7 bases and the V segment lost 8 bases, leaving 10 bases of the junction unmatched. CDR1 is SNHLY, CDR2 FYNNEI, per germline. The CDR3 DNA reads as TGTGCCAGCTTCGGGGGGGCACAGCGGAATGAGCAGTTCTTC. Its protein product is CASFGGAQRNEQFF.

This clone showed up just once. V usage is TRBV13 and J usage is TRBJ1-1; a weak D match, TRBD1 (6 bases). Germline lookup yields CDR1 PRHDT and CDR2 FYEKMQ (reference sequence). The germline V and J ends were trimmed by 0 bases and 6 bases, with 11 bases remaining between them. The CDR3 spans 14 residues. The CDR3 sequence: CASSLGSGVSEAFF. The CDR3 DNA reads TGTGCCAGCAGCTTAGGATCAGGGGTATCTGAAGCTTTCTTT.

This clone was counted a single time. The chain combines TRBV11-2 with TRBJ2-7; D is possibly TRBD2 (6 bases). The length of the CDR3 is 15 residues. Germline assignment: CDR1 SGHAT and CDR2 FQNNGV. Trimming removed 4 bases from V and 3 bases from J, with 16 bases in between. DNA for the CDR3: TGTGCCAGCAGCTCGGGGGTCGGAAGGTACTACGAGCAGTACTTC. This sequence encodes CASSSGVGRYYEQYF.

The rearrangement links TRBV12-3 or TRBV12-4 to TRBJ2-5; D unresolved. Deletions cut 1 base from V and 5 bases from J, with 8 bases between. The CDR3 consists of 13 residues. Here the CDR3 reads CASSLDYGETQYF. The CDR3 region has the DNA TGTGCCAGCAGTTTAGACTACGGTGAGACCCAGTACTTC.

The genes are TRBV5-1 and TRBJ1-1; the match to TRBD1 covers 9 bases. The CDR3 has 15 amino acids. CDR1 SGHRS and CDR2 YFSETQ come from the germline V gene. J was trimmed by 1 base and V by 4 bases; bases with no gene match: 5. This CDR3 is CASSLVQGANTEAFF. The CDR3 coding sequence is TGCGCCAGCAGCCTTGTACAGGGGGCGAACACTGAAGCTTTCTTT.

This clone was seen many times. The chain carries TRBV30 and TRBJ1-2, with 8 bases fitting TRBD1. The junction had 15 bases not matched to a gene; V was cut back by 3 bases and J by 3 bases. This CDR3 spans 17 amino acids. Germline V gene sequence: CDR1 GTSNPN, CDR2 SVGIG (reference sequence). The DNA for the CDR3 is TGTGCCTGGAGGTGGGGCAGGGGGCTCGACAAGCACTATGGCTACACCTTC. It yields the protein CAWRWGRGLDKHYGYTF.

This clone was counted a single time. The CDR3 loop is CASRMTGGLYEQYF. Here the CDR3 DNA reads TGTGCCAGCAGGATGACAGGGGGCTTATACGAGCAGTACTTC. The chain has TRBV13 and TRBJ2-7, with 10 bases matching TRBD1. V was clipped by 6 bases and J by 4 bases; unmatched bases: 6. This CDR3 is 14 amino acids long. Germline V gene sequence: CDR1 PRHDT, CDR2 FYEKMQ (reference sequence).

CDR3 protein: CASSRKRGFTDTQYF. In DNA form, the CDR3 reads TGTGCCAGCAGTAGAAAGCGGGGGTTCACAGATACGCAGTATTTT. This rearrangement joins TRBV28 to TRBJ2-3, with 8 bases aligning to TRBD2. V dropped 5 bases and J dropped 2; count of bases not matched to a gene: 6. The CDR3 totals 15 residues. Germline V gives CDR1 MDHEN, CDR2 SYDVKM.

This clone showed up just a few times. Here the CDR3 reads CASSLPTGVGGYTF. DNA for the CDR3: TGTGCCAGCAGCCTCCCGACAGGGGTAGGAGGCTACACCTTC. The rearrangement uses TRBV3-1 (or the pseudogene TRBV3-2) and TRBJ1-2; 8 nucleotides match TRBD1. The CDR3 spans 14 residues. The V and J ends lost 4 bases and 8 bases, in that order; junction bases with no gene match: 9. From germline, CDR1 is LGHDT and CDR2 YNNKEL (reference sequence).

About this clone: Different DNA sequences within this sample yield the same CDR3. V usage is TRBV3-1 (or the pseudogene TRBV3-2) and J usage is TRBJ2-3; D is possibly TRBD2 (5 bases). The CDR3 extends over 14 amino acids. V was trimmed by 4 bases and J by 1 base, leaving 9 bases between them. Germline CDR1 and CDR2: LGHDT and YNNKEL (reference sequence). This chain's CDR3 is CASSPLGGTDTQYF. The CDR3 region has the DNA TGTGCCAGCAGCCCACTAGGTGGCACAGATACGCAGTATTTT.

The gene calls are TRBV11-2 and TRBJ1-5; 10 bases line up with TRBD1. V was pared by 4 bases and J by 5 bases, with 2 bases of the junction left unmatched. Per germline, CDR1 SGHAT and CDR2 FQNNGV. This CDR3 has 14 amino acids. The CDR3 DNA sequence: TGTGCCAGCAGCTCGACAGGGGGCGATCAGCCCCAGCATTTT. This codes for CASSSTGGDQPQHF.

J is TRBJ2-1 and V is TRBV27; 10 nucleotides match TRBD2. The CDR3 spans 16 residues. Germline CDR1 MNHEY, CDR2 SMNVEV (reference sequence). V trimming: 4 bases; J trimming: 12 bases; junction bases outside the gene matches: 15. The CDR3 protein is CASSSKLGLAGAAQFF. In DNA form, the CDR3 reads TGTGCCAGCAGTTCCAAACTGGGGCTAGCGGGGGCCGCGCAGTTCTTC.

This clone is a singleton in its sample. This chain uses TRBV5-1 with TRBJ1-3, with 7 bases identical to TRBD1. V lost 3 bases and J lost 0; bases outside the gene matches: 3. Germline V gene lookup returns CDR1 SGHRS and CDR2 YFSETQ. The CDR3 sequence is 15 residues long. Here the CDR3 reads CASSSDRFSGNTIYF. The CDR3 DNA sequence: TGCGCCAGCAGCTCGGACAGGTTCTCTGGAAACACCATATATTTT.

The rearrangement uses TRBV29-1 and TRBJ2-3; D not certain. The germline gives CDR1 SQVTM, CDR2 ANQGSEA. The V end was cut by 1 base, the J end by 0 bases, with 11 bases between. This CDR3 spans 15 amino acids. The CDR3 coding sequence is TGCAGCGTTGAAGCTTACACCGCTAGCACAGATACGCAGTATTTT. Protein product: CSVEAYTASTDTQYF.

The chain uses TRBV19 and TRBJ1-5; 8 bases match TRBD1. V was clipped by 6 bases and J by 2 bases; unmatched bases: 6. CDR3 size: 15 residues. Germline V lookup: CDR1 LNHDA, CDR2 SQIVND (reference sequence). This chain's CDR3 is CASRGGTGRNQPQHF. CDR3 in DNA: TGTGCCAGTAGGGGGGGGACAGGACGCAATCAGCCCCAGCATTTT. The complete variable domain, with remaining parts taken from reference TRBV19 and TRBJ1-5, reads DGGITQSPKYLFRKEGQNVTLSCEQNLNHDAMYWYRQDPGQGLRLIYYSQIVNDFQKGDIAEGYSVSREKKESFPLTVTSAQKNPTAFYLCASRGGTGRNQPQHFGDGTRLSIL.

Notes on this clone: At the DNA level, this CDR3 is encoded by other sequences in the same sample as well. The chain couples TRBV3-1 (or the pseudogene TRBV3-2) to TRBJ1-3; D gene unclear. Trimming cost V 0 bases and J 0 bases, with 6 bases left between them. This CDR3 is 15 amino acids long. Germline V gives CDR1 LGHDT, CDR2 YNNKEL (reference sequence). DNA for the CDR3: TGTGCCAGCAGCCAAGATTTATACTCTGGAAACACCATATATTTT. It encodes CASSQDLYSGNTIYF.

The chain couples TRBV11-2 to TRBJ1-5; tentative D call: TRBD1 (5 bases). This CDR3 spans 15 amino acids. V was trimmed by 3 bases and J by 4 bases, leaving 13 bases between them. Germline V gene data show CDR1 as SGHAT and CDR2 as FQNNGV. The CDR3, as DNA: TGTGCCAGCAGCTTGTTGAGTGGGGCAAATCAGCCCCAGCATTTT. Residues: CASSLLSGANQPQHF.

The chain uses TRBV21-1 and TRBJ2-7; the table's D gene call, TRBD1, was not cross checked with the DNA. TRBV21-1 is a pseudogene segment. The CDR3 runs 13 residues. Written as DNA, the CDR3 is TGTGCCAGCAGCAAAGCCTACAGCCTTGAGCAGTACTTC. Translating it yields CASSKAYSLEQYF.

The rearrangement joins TRBV10-3 to TRBJ2-7; a weak D match, TRBD1 (5 bases). The V end was cut by 10 bases, the J end by 6 bases, with 13 bases between. The CDR3 consists of 11 residues. The germline CDR1 and CDR2 sequences are ENHRY and SYGVKD. The CDR3 DNA reads TGTGCCACGGCCGTGGGGCTCGAGCAGTACTTC. This translates into CATAVGLEQYF.